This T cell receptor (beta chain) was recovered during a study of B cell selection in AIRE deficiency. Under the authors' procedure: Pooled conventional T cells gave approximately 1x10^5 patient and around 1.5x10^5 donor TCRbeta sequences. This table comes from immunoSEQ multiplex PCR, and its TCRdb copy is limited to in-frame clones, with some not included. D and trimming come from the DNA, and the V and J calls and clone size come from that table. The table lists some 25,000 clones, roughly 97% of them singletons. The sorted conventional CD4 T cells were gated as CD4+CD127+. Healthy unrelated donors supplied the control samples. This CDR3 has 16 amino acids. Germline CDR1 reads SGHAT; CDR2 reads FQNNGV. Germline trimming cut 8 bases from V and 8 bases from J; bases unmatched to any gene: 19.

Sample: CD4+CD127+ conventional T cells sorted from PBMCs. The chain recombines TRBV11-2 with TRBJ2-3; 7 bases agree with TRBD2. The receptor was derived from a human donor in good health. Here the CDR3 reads CASRMAGDSGLGTQYF. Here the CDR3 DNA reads TGTGCCAGCCGTATGGCGGGAGATAGTGGTCTGGGTACGCAGTATTTT.